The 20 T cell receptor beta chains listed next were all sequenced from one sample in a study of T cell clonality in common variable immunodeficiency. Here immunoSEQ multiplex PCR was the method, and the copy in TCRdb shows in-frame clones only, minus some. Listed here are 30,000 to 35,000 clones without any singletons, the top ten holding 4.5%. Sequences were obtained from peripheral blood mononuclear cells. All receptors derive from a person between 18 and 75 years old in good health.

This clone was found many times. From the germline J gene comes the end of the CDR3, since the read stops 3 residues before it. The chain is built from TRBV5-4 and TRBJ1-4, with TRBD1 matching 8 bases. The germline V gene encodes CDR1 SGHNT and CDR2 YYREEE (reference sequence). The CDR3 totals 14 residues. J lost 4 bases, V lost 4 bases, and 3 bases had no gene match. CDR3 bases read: TGTGCCAGCAGCCTGGGACAGGTTAATGAAAAA. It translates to CASSLGQVNEK. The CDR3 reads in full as CASSLGQVNEKLFF.

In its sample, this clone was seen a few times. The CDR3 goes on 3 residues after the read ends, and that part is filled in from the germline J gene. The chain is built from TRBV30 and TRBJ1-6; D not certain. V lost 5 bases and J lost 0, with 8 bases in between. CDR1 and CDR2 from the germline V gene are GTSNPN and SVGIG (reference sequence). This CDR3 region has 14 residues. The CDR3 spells CAWRPGSYNSPLHF. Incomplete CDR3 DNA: TGTGCCTGGCGTCCAGGCTCCTATAATTCACCC.

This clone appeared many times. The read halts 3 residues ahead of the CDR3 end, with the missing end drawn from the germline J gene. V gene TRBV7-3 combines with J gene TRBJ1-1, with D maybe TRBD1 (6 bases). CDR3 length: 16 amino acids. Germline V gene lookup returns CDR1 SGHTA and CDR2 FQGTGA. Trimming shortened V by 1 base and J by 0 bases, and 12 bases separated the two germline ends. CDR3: CASSLRGGHLNTEAFF. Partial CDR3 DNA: TGTGCCAGCAGCTTAAGGGGGGGACACTTGAACACTGAA. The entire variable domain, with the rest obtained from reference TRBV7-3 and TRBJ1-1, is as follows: GAGVSQTPSNKVTEKGKYVELRCDPISGHTALYWYRQSLGQGPEFLIYFQGTGAADDSGLPNDRFFAVRPEGSVSTLKIQRTERGDSAVYLCASSLRGGHLNTEAFFGQGTRLTVV.

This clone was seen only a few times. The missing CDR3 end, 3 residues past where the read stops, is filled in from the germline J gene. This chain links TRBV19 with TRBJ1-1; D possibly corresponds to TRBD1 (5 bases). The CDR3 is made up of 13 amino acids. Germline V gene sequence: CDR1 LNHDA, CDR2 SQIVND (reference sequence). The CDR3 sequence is CASSRQGGWEAFF. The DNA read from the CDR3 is TGTGCCAGTAGTAGGCAGGGAGGGTGGGAA.

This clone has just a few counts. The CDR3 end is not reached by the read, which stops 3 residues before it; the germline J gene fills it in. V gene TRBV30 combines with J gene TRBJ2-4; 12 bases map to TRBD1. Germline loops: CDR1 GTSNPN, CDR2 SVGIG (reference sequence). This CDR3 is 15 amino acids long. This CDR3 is CAWSTGQGAFYGQYF. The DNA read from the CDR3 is TGTGCCTGGAGTACGGGACAGGGGGCCTTCTATGGT.

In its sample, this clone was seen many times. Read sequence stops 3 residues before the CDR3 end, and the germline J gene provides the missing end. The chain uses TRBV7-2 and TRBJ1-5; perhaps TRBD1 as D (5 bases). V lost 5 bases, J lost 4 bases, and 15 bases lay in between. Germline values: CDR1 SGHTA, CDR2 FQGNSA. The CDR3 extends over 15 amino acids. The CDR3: CASSVTGTFNQPQHF. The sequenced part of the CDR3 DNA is TGTGCCAGCAGCGTAACCGGGACTTTTAATCAGCCC.

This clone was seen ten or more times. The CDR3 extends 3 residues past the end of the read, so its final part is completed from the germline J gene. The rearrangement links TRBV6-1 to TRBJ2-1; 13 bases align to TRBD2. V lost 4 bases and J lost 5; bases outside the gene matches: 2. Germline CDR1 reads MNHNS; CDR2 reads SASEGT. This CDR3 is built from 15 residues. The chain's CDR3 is CASSVGLAGDNEQFF. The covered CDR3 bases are TGTGCCAGCAGTGTCGGACTAGCGGGAGACAATGAG.

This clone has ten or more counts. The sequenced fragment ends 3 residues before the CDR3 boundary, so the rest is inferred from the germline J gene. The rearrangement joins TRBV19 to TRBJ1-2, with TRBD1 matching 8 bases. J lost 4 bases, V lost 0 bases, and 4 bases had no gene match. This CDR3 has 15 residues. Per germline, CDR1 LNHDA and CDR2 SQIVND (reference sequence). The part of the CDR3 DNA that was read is TGTGCCAGTAGTATAGAGGACAGGGCGATCTATGGC. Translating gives CASSIEDRAIYG. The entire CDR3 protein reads CASSIEDRAIYGYTF.

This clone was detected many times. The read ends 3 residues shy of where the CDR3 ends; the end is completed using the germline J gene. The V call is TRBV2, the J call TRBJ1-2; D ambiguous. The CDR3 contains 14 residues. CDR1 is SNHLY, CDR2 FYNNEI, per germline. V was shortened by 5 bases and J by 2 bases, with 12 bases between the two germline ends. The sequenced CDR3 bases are TGTGCCAGCAGTTATACAGCCCCGAACTATGGC. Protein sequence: CASSYTAPNYG. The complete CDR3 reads CASSYTAPNYGYTF.

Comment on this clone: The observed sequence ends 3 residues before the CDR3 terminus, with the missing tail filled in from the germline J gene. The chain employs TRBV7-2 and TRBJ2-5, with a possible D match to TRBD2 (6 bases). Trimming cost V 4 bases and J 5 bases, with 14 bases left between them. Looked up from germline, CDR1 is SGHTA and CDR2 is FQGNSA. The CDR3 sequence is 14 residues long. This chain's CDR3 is CASSSGLGGETQYF. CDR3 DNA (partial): TGTGCCAGCAGCTCGGGACTCGGCGGGGAGACC.

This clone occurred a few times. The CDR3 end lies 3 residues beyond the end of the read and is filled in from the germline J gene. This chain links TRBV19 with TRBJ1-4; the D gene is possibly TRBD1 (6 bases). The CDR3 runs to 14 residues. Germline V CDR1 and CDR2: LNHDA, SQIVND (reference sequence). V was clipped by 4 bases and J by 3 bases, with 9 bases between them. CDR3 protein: CASSTQGANEKLFF. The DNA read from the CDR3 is TGTGCCAGTAGTACACAGGGAGCTAATGAAAAA.

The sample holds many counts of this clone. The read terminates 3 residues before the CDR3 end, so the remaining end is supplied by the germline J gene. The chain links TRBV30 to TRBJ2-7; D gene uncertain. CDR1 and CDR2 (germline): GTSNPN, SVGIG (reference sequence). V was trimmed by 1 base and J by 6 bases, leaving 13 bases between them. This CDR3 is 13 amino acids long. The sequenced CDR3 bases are TGTGCCTGGAGTGGCACTCTGCGGAGCGAG. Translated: CAWSGTLRSE. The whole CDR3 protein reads CAWSGTLRSEQYF.

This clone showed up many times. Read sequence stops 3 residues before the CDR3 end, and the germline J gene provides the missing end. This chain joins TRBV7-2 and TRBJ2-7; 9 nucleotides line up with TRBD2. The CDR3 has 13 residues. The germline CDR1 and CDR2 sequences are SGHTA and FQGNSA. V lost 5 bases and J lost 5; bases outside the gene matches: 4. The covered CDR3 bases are TGTGCCAGCAGCGAGGGACTAGCCCACGAG. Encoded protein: CASSEGLAHE. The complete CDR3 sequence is CASSEGLAHEQYF. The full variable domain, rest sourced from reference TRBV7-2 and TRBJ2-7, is GAGVSQSPSNKVTEKGKDVELRCDPISGHTALYWYRQSLGQGLEFLIYFQGNSAPDKSGLPSDRFSAERTGGSVSTLTIQRTQQEDSAVYLCASSEGLAHEQYFGPGTRLTVT.

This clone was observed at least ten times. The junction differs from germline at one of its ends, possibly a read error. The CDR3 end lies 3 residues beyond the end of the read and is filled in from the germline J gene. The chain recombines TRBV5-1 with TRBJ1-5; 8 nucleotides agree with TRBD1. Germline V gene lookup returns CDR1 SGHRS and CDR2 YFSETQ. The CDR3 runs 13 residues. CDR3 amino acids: CASSPDRDQPQHF. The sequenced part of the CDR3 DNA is TGCGCTAGCAGCCCGGACAGGGATCAGCCC.

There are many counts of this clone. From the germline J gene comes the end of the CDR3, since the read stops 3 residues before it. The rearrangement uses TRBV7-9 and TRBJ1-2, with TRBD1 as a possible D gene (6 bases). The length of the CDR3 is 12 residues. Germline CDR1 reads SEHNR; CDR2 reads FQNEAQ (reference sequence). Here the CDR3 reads CASGNRAGDYTF. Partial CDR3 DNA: TGTGCCAGCGGAAACAGGGCGGGTGAC.

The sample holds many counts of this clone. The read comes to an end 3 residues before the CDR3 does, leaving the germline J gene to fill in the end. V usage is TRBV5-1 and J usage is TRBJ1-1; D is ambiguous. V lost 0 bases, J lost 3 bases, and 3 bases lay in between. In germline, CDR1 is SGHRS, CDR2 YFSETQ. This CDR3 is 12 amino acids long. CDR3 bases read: TGCGCCAGCAGCTTGGCCGACACTGAA. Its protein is CASSLADTE. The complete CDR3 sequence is CASSLADTEAFF.

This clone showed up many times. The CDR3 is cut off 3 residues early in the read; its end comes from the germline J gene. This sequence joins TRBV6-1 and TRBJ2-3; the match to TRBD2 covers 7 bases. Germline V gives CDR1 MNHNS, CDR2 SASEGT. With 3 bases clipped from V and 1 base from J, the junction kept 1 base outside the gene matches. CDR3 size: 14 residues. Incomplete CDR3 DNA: TGTGCCAGCAGTGAGGCGGGAGGCACAGATACG. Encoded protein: CASSEAGGTDT. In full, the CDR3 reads CASSEAGGTDTQYF.

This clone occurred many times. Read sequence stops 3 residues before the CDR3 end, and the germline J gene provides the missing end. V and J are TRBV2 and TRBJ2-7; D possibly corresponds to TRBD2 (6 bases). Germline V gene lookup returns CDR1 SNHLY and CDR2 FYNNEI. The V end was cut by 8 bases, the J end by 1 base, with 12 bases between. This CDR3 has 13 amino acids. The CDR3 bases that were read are TGTGCCAGCTTCGGCGGACTATCCTACGAG. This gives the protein CASFGGLSYE. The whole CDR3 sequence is CASFGGLSYEQYF.

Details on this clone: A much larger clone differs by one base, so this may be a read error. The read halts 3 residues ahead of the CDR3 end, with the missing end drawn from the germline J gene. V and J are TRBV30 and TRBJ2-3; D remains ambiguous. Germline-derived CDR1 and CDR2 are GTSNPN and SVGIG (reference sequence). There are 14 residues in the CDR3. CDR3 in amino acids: CAWSRQVENQPQYF. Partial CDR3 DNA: TGTGCCTGGAGTAGGCAGGTAGAAAATCAGCCG. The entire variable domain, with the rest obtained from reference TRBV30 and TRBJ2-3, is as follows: SQTIHQWPATLVQPVGSPLSLECTVEGTSNPNLYWYRQAAGRGLQLLFYSVGIGQISSEVPQNLSASRPQDRQFILSSKKLLLSDSGFYLCAWSRQVENQPQYFGPGTRLTVL.

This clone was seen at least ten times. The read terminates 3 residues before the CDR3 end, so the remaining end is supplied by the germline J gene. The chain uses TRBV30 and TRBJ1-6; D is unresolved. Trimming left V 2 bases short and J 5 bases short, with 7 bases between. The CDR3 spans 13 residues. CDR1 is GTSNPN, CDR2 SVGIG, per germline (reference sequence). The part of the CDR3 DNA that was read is TGTGCCTGGAGTAAAACTGATAATTCACCC. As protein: CAWSKTDNSP. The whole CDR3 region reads CAWSKTDNSPLHF.